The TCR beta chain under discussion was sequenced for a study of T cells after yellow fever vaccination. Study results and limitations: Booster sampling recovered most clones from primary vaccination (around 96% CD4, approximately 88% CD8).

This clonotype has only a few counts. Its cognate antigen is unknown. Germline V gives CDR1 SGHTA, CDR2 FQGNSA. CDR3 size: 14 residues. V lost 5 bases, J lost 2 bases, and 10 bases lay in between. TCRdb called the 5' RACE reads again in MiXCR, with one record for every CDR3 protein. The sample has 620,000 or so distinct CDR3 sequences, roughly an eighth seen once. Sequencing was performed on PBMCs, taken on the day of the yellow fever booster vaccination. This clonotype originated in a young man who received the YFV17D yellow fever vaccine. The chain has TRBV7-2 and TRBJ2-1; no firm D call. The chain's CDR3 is CASSPSPTYNEQFF. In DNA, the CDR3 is TGTGCCAGCAGCCCCTCACCGACCTACAATGAGCAGTTCTTC.